The clone carrying this T cell receptor (beta chain) was detected many times. Its antigen is undetermined. This sample stems from a study of T cells in Graves' hyperthyroidism and ophthalmopathy. Study as a whole: At initial diagnosis, before any treatment had begun, peripheral blood was obtained.

Overall study findings and caveats: Most thyroid clonotypes expanded above 0.001 were also detected in blood.

Trimming removed 1 base at V and 3 bases at J, with 10 bases between. This CDR3 is built from 14 residues. Germline values: CDR1 DFQATT, CDR2 SNEGSKA (reference sequence). Regions amplified from RNA transcripts were the TCR beta CDR3 regions. First-round RT-PCR with HTBI primers amplified the TCR CDR3 region. TCRdb redid the calling of the multiplex PCR reads with MiXCR, one entry per CDR3 protein. Of about 280,000 distinct CDR3 sequences listed, 20% to 30% are singletons. The specimen was blood. The chain is built from TRBV20-1 and TRBJ1-5; no clear D. The TCR originated in a middle-aged man with Graves' hyperthyroidism that later progressed to Graves' ophthalmopathy. This chain's CDR3 is CSARVGSTNQPQHF. CDR3 DNA sequence: TGCAGTGCTAGAGTTGGGTCCACCAATCAGCCCCAGCATTTT.